The rows below give T cell receptor beta chains drawn from one sample of a study of regulatory T cells in long-lasting Graves disease. In TCRdb, the multiplex PCR reads were re-called with MiXCR into one record per CDR3 protein. The sample includes fewer than 650,000 distinct CDR3 sequences, roughly 16% of them seen just once. This sample also appeared in a second study, on T cells in Graves' hyperthyroidism and ophthalmopathy.

Specimen: peripheral blood mononuclear cells (PBMCs), collected at new diagnosis, from a patient treated with antithyroid drugs. These receptors came from a woman aged 25 to 39 with Graves disease. Each CDR3 is given with its conserved first and last residue. A D gene is named only where the DNA matches it firmly. Size is omitted from some rows. Given values are once, few, many or a class for expanded clones.

D gene: .; V gene: TRBV9; J gene: TRBJ1-4; clone size: .; CDR3 protein: CASSSAVNEKLFF; CDR3 DNA: TGTGCCAGCAGCTCGGCAGTTAATGAAAAACTGTTTTTT
D gene: .; V gene: TRBV11-1; J gene: TRBJ1-1; clone size: few; CDR3 protein: CASSLVGGYEYTEAFF; CDR3 DNA: TGTGCCAGCAGCTTAGTGGGGGGCTATGAGTACACTGAAGCTTTCTTT
D gene: .; V gene: TRBV5-1; J gene: TRBJ1-1; clone size: many; CDR3 protein: CASSLDLDVNTEAFF; CDR3 DNA: TGCGCCAGCAGCTTGGATCTGGACGTAAACACTGAAGCTTTCTTT
D gene: TRBD1; V gene: TRBV19; J gene: TRBJ2-5; clone size: .; CDR3 protein: CASSRDRAMVETQYF; CDR3 DNA: TGTGCCAGTAGTAGAGACAGGGCGATGGTGGAGACCCAGTACTTC
D gene: .; V gene: TRBV20-1; J gene: TRBJ1-2; clone size: few; CDR3 protein: CSASAGEPNYGYTF; CDR3 DNA: TGCAGTGCTAGTGCGGGGGAACCTAACTATGGCTACACCTTC
D gene: .; V gene: TRBV27; J gene: TRBJ2-7; clone size: .; CDR3 protein: CASSPTSSPFYEQYF; CDR3 DNA: TGTGCCAGCAGTCCCACTTCGAGCCCTTTCTACGAGCAGTACTTC
D gene: TRBD2; V gene: TRBV7-3; J gene: TRBJ2-1; clone size: .; CDR3 protein: CASSLTVSGRGYNEQFF; CDR3 DNA: TGTGCCAGCAGCTTAACGGTTAGCGGGAGAGGATACAATGAGCAGTTCTTC
D gene: .; V gene: TRBV29-1; J gene: TRBJ1-1; clone size: many; CDR3 protein: CSVDRGAKAFF; CDR3 DNA: TGCAGCGTGGACCGGGGGGCGAAAGCTTTCTTT
D gene: .; V gene: TRBV28; J gene: TRBJ2-7; clone size: many; CDR3 protein: CASSGVGVPYEQYF; CDR3 DNA: TGTGCCAGCAGTGGGGTGGGGGTCCCCTACGAGCAGTACTTC
D gene: .; V gene: TRBV27; J gene: TRBJ2-5; clone size: few; CDR3 protein: CASRRGQSGETQYF; CDR3 DNA: TGTGCCAGCAGGCGCGGACAGTCCGGAGAGACCCAGTACTTC
D gene: .; V gene: TRBV12-3/TRBV12-4; J gene: TRBJ1-2; clone size: few; CDR3 protein: CASNRGSIGYTF; CDR3 DNA: TGTGCCAGCAACCGGGGGTCTATTGGCTACACCTTC
D gene: .; V gene: TRBV5-1; J gene: TRBJ2-7; clone size: .; CDR3 protein: CASSSGTKQYF; CDR3 DNA: TGCGCCAGCAGCTCCGGGACAAAGCAGTACTTC
D gene: TRBD2; V gene: TRBV5-1; J gene: TRBJ2-1; clone size: many; CDR3 protein: CASSLLAGVGNEQFF; CDR3 DNA: TGCGCCAGCAGCCTACTAGCGGGAGTAGGAAATGAGCAGTTCTTC
D gene: TRBD2; V gene: TRBV20-1; J gene: TRBJ2-2; clone size: few; CDR3 protein: CSARRSGEGYNTGELFF; CDR3 DNA: TGCAGTGCTAGGAGAAGCGGGGAGGGTTACAACACCGGGGAGCTGTTTTTT
D gene: .; V gene: TRBV6-2/TRBV6-3; J gene: TRBJ2-3; clone size: .; CDR3 protein: CASSERTGSTDTQYF; CDR3 DNA: TGTGCCAGCAGTGAGCGAACAGGTAGCACAGATACGCAGTATTTT
D gene: .; V gene: TRBV6-5; J gene: TRBJ1-4; clone size: .; CDR3 protein: CASSYTRGGGEKLFF; CDR3 DNA: TGTGCCAGCAGTTACACCCGGGGAGGGGGTGAAAAACTGTTTTTT
D gene: .; V gene: TRBV2; J gene: TRBJ2-3; clone size: many; CDR3 protein: CASRPYINTDTQYF; CDR3 DNA: TGTGCCAGCAGACCCTATATAAACACAGATACGCAGTATTTT
D gene: .; V gene: TRBV25-1; J gene: TRBJ1-1; clone size: many; CDR3 protein: CASSDLQVRNTEAFF; CDR3 DNA: TGTGCCAGCAGTGACCTGCAGGTCCGGAACACTGAAGCTTTCTTT
D gene: .; V gene: TRBV20-1; J gene: TRBJ2-3; clone size: many; CDR3 protein: CSARSRGQTDTQYF; CDR3 DNA: TGCAGTGCTAGGTCACGGGGGCAAACAGATACGCAGTATTTT
D gene: .; V gene: TRBV28; J gene: TRBJ2-7; clone size: many; CDR3 protein: CASSLTGQTYEQYF; CDR3 DNA: TGTGCCAGCAGTTTAACGGGCCAGACCTACGAGCAGTACTTC
D gene: TRBD1; V gene: TRBV11-2; J gene: TRBJ2-1; clone size: once; CDR3 protein: CASSFGQGIYNEQFF; CDR3 DNA: TGTGCCAGCAGCTTTGGACAGGGTATCTACAATGAGCAGTTCTTC
D gene: TRBD1; V gene: TRBV28; J gene: TRBJ1-5; clone size: many; CDR3 protein: CASSPDRANQPQHF; CDR3 DNA: TGTGCCAGCAGCCCAGACAGGGCTAATCAGCCCCAGCATTTT
D gene: .; V gene: TRBV12-3/TRBV12-4; J gene: TRBJ1-3; clone size: few; CDR3 protein: CASSLNSALSGNTIYF; CDR3 DNA: TGTGCCAGCAGTTTAAACAGTGCCCTCTCTGGAAACACCATATATTTT
D gene: .; V gene: TRBV11-1; J gene: TRBJ1-1; clone size: many; CDR3 protein: CASSPPKNTEAFF; CDR3 DNA: TGTGCCAGCAGCCCGCCCAAGAACACTGAAGCTTTCTTT
D gene: TRBD1; V gene: TRBV30; J gene: TRBJ1-5; clone size: many; CDR3 protein: CAWSAGQGNQPQHF; CDR3 DNA: TGTGCCTGGAGTGCGGGACAGGGCAATCAGCCCCAGCATTTT
D gene: .; V gene: TRBV20-1; J gene: TRBJ2-3; clone size: few; CDR3 protein: CSATPRDQYDTQYF; CDR3 DNA: TGCAGTGCCACCCCCCGGGACCAATACGATACGCAGTATTTT
D gene: TRBD2; V gene: TRBV28; J gene: TRBJ2-7; clone size: few; CDR3 protein: CASSFGASGSYEQYF; CDR3 DNA: TGTGCCAGCAGTTTCGGGGCTAGCGGGAGTTACGAGCAGTACTTC
D gene: .; V gene: TRBV3-1; J gene: TRBJ1-6; clone size: many; CDR3 protein: CASSQEGSYSPLHF; CDR3 DNA: TGTGCCAGCAGCCAAGAAGGGTCCTATTCACCCCTCCACTTT
D gene: .; V gene: TRBV7-8; J gene: TRBJ1-1; clone size: many; CDR3 protein: CASSLTTGGGARAFF; CDR3 DNA: TGTGCCAGCAGCTTAACGACGGGGGGCGGAGCGCGAGCTTTCTTT
D gene: TRBD2; V gene: TRBV29-1; J gene: TRBJ2-5; clone size: few; CDR3 protein: CSVRGLAGQETQYF; CDR3 DNA: TGCAGCGTTCGAGGACTAGCGGGACAGGAGACCCAGTACTTC
D gene: TRBD1; V gene: TRBV5-1; J gene: TRBJ1-2; clone size: .; CDR3 protein: CASSQRTGANYGYTF; CDR3 DNA: TGCGCCAGCAGCCAGAGGACAGGGGCTAACTATGGCTACACCTTC
D gene: .; V gene: TRBV6-2/TRBV6-3; J gene: TRBJ1-5; clone size: .; CDR3 protein: CASSRGGISNQPQHF; CDR3 DNA: TGTGCCAGCAGCAGGGGCGGAATTAGCAATCAGCCCCAGCATTTT
D gene: .; V gene: TRBV28; J gene: TRBJ1-2; clone size: many; CDR3 protein: CASTPSGVRVHGYTF; CDR3 DNA: TGTGCCAGCACCCCGTCGGGGGTAAGGGTTCATGGCTACACCTTC
D gene: .; V gene: TRBV4-1; J gene: TRBJ2-1; clone size: few; CDR3 protein: CASSQDFAQRNNEQFF; CDR3 DNA: TGCGCCAGCAGCCAAGACTTTGCTCAACGAAACAATGAGCAGTTCTTC
D gene: .; V gene: TRBV27; J gene: TRBJ2-3; clone size: many; CDR3 protein: CASSLYGKLVADTQYF; CDR3 DNA: TGTGCCAGCAGTTTATATGGGAAACTGGTAGCAGATACGCAGTATTTT
D gene: .; V gene: TRBV10-2; J gene: TRBJ2-7; clone size: many; CDR3 protein: CATSAGRTYEQYF; CDR3 DNA: TGCGCCACCTCGGCGGGGCGGACCTACGAGCAGTACTTC
D gene: TRBD2; V gene: TRBV6-1; J gene: TRBJ2-1; clone size: few; CDR3 protein: CASRLAGDGGREQFF; CDR3 DNA: TGTGCGAGTCGGCTAGCGGGAGACGGGGGGCGTGAGCAGTTCTTC
D gene: .; V gene: TRBV2; J gene: TRBJ1-3; clone size: many; CDR3 protein: CASSAVDFGPGNTIYF; CDR3 DNA: TGTGCCAGCAGTGCTGTGGATTTTGGTCCTGGAAACACCATATATTTT
D gene: .; V gene: TRBV2; J gene: TRBJ2-5; clone size: many; CDR3 protein: CASSDMGFAETQYF; CDR3 DNA: TGTGCCAGCAGTGATATGGGCTTTGCGGAGACCCAGTACTTC
D gene: .; V gene: TRBV11-2; J gene: TRBJ1-6; clone size: many; CDR3 protein: CASSLGERSPLHF; CDR3 DNA: TGTGCCAGCAGCTTAGGAGAGCGGTCACCCCTCCACTTT
D gene: .; V gene: TRBV3-1; J gene: TRBJ1-6; clone size: .; CDR3 protein: CASSQEGGSYNSPLHF; CDR3 DNA: TGTGCCAGCAGCCAAGAGGGGGGTTCCTATAATTCACCCCTCCACTTT
D gene: .; V gene: TRBV27; J gene: TRBJ2-7; clone size: few; CDR3 protein: CANSPLSGSEQYF; CDR3 DNA: TGTGCCAACAGCCCTCTATCGGGGTCTGAGCAGTACTTC
D gene: .; V gene: TRBV28; J gene: TRBJ2-7; clone size: many; CDR3 protein: CASSKQGAYEQYF; CDR3 DNA: TGTGCCAGCAGCAAACAGGGAGCCTACGAGCAGTACTTC
D gene: .; V gene: TRBV13; J gene: TRBJ2-1; clone size: .; CDR3 protein: CASSTTISYNEQFF; CDR3 DNA: TGTGCCAGCAGCACGACTATTAGCTACAATGAGCAGTTCTTC
D gene: .; V gene: TRBV6-4; J gene: TRBJ1-5; clone size: many; CDR3 protein: CASSDLFGHRGNQPQHF; CDR3 DNA: TGTGCCAGCAGTGACCTTTTTGGGCATCGGGGCAATCAGCCCCAGCATTTT
D gene: TRBD2; V gene: TRBV4-2; J gene: TRBJ2-5; clone size: .; CDR3 protein: CASSQASGGQETQYF; CDR3 DNA: TGTGCCAGCAGCCAAGCAAGCGGGGGCCAAGAGACCCAGTACTTC
D gene: .; V gene: TRBV2; J gene: TRBJ1-5; clone size: many; CDR3 protein: CANDDGVRQPQHF; CDR3 DNA: TGTGCCAACGACGATGGGGTAAGGCAGCCCCAGCATTTT
D gene: TRBD1; V gene: TRBV7-3; J gene: TRBJ2-7; clone size: many; CDR3 protein: CASSLLFRGRFASYEQYF; CDR3 DNA: TGTGCCAGCAGCTTATTATTCAGGGGGCGCTTCGCCTCCTACGAGCAGTACTTC
D gene: .; V gene: TRBV6-1; J gene: TRBJ1-5; clone size: .; CDR3 protein: CASSKDSSNQPQHF; CDR3 DNA: TGTGCCAGCAGCAAAGACAGCTCTAATCAGCCCCAGCATTTT
D gene: .; V gene: TRBV7-8; J gene: TRBJ1-4; clone size: few; CDR3 protein: CASSPGLPREKLFF; CDR3 DNA: TGTGCCAGCAGCCCCGGGCTGCCGCGAGAAAAACTGTTTTTT
D gene: .; V gene: TRBV12-3/TRBV12-4; J gene: TRBJ2-3; clone size: many; CDR3 protein: CATGRGTVRTDTQYF; CDR3 DNA: TGTGCCACCGGCCGCGGGACAGTGCGCACAGATACGCAGTATTTT
D gene: .; V gene: TRBV18; J gene: TRBJ1-6; clone size: .; CDR3 protein: CASSRGGGSPLHF; CDR3 DNA: TGTGCCAGCTCACGAGGGGGAGGATCACCCCTCCACTTT
D gene: TRBD2; V gene: TRBV20-1; J gene: TRBJ2-5; clone size: few; CDR3 protein: CSAPGLAGGGETQYF; CDR3 DNA: TGCAGTGCACCGGGACTAGCGGGAGGGGGCGAGACCCAGTACTTC
D gene: TRBD2; V gene: TRBV7-8; J gene: TRBJ2-2; clone size: .; CDR3 protein: CASSRTGLGTGELFF; CDR3 DNA: TGTGCCAGCAGCAGAACGGGACTAGGAACCGGGGAGCTGTTTTTT
D gene: .; V gene: TRBV2; J gene: TRBJ2-1; clone size: .; CDR3 protein: CASSKRSGRGGYNEQFF; CDR3 DNA: TGTGCCAGCAGCAAGAGATCGGGGAGAGGGGGTTACAATGAGCAGTTCTTC
D gene: TRBD1; V gene: TRBV3-1; J gene: TRBJ1-1; clone size: many; CDR3 protein: CASSQEQGLPEAFF; CDR3 DNA: TGTGCCAGCAGCCAAGAACAGGGGTTACCTGAAGCTTTCTTT
D gene: TRBD2; V gene: TRBV6-2/TRBV6-3; J gene: TRBJ2-2; clone size: .; CDR3 protein: CASSHRTSGGNTGELFF; CDR3 DNA: TGTGCCAGCAGTCACCGGACTAGCGGGGGGAACACCGGGGAGCTGTTTTTT